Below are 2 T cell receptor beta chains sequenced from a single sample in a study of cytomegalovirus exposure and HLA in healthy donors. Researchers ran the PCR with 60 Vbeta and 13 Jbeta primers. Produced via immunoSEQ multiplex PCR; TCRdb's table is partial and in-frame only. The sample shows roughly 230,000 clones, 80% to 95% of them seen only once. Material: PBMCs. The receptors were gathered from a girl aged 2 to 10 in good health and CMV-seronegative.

Here the CDR3 DNA reads TGTGCCAGCAGTGAAGGCCGCGGGAGGTTTATCGGTGGCTACACCTTC. It encodes CASSEGRGRFIGGYTF. The chain links TRBV2 to TRBJ1-2; no reliable D call. Germline CDR1 SNHLY, CDR2 FYNNEI. Trimming took off 1 base at V and 7 bases at J, with 19 bases between the two ends. The CDR3 runs to 16 residues. The complete variable domain, with remaining parts taken from reference TRBV2 and TRBJ1-2, reads EPEVTQTPSHQVTQMGQEVILRCVPISNHLYFYWYRQILGQKVEFLVSFYNNEISEKSEIFDDQFSVERPDGSNFTLKIRSTKLEDSAMYFCASSEGRGRFIGGYTFGSGTRLTVV.

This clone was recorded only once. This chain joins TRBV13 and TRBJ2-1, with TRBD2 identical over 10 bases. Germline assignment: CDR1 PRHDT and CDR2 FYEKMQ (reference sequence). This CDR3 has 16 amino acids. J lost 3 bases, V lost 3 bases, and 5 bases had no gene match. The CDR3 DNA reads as TGTGCCAGCAGCTTTAGCGGGAGGAGTCTCTACAATGAGCAGTTCTTC. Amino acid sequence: CASSFSGRSLYNEQFF.